This T cell receptor beta chain was found in a study of cytomegalovirus exposure and HLA in healthy donors. Worth noting for this clone: What it recognizes is unknown.

The germline gives CDR1 MDHEN, CDR2 SYDVKM. CDR3 length: 12 amino acids. Trimming left V 5 bases short and J 6 bases short, with 11 bases between. PCR employed 60 Vbeta and 13 Jbeta primers. TCRdb's copy holds only in-frame clones and misses some; the assay was immunoSEQ multiplex PCR. This sample carries around 120,000 clones, roughly 60% of them seen once, and the ten largest clones take 10%. Study observations and caveats: It was likely that a cluster of highly shared sequence variants was a sequencing artifact. Under in vitro conditions, a few CMV-associated chains were confirmed as specific for CMV antigens. Across donors, sequencing depth was assumed by presence/absence analyses to be roughly uniform.

The sequence was collected from a man aged 40-50 years in good health and CMV-seropositive. The chain couples TRBV28 to TRBJ2-7; D is possibly TRBD2 (5 bases). Sequencing was done on a sample of PBMCs. The CDR3 here is CASSVASREQYF. CDR3 nucleotide sequence: TGTGCCAGCAGTGTGGCTAGCCGCGAGCAGTACTTC.